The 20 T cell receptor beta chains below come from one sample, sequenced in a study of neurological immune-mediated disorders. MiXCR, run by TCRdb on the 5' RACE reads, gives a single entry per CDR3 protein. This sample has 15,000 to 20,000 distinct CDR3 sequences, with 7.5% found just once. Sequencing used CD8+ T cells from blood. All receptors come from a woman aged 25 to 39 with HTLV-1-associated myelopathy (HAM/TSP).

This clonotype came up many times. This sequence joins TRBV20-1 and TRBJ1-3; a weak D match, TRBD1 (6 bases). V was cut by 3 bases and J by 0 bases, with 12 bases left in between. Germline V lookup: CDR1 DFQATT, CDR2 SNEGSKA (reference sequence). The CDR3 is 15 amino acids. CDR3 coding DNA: TGCAGTGCTAGGGACACACAGGGCTCTGGAAACACCATATATTTT. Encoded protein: CSARDTQGSGNTIYF.

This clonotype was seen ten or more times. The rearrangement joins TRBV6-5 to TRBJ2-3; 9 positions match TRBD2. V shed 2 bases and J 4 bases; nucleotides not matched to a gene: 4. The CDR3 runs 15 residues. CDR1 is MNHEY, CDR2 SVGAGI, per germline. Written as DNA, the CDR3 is TGTGCCAGCAGTTACGGCGGGGGGGTGGCAGATACGCAGTATTTT. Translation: CASSYGGGVADTQYF.

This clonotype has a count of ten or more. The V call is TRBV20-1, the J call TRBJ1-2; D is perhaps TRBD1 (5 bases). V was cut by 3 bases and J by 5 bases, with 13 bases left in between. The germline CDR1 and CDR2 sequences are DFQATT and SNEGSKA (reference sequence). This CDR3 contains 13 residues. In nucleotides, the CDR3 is TGCAGTGCTAGCTCCCCCGGGGGTTATGGCTACACCTTC. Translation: CSASSPGGYGYTF.

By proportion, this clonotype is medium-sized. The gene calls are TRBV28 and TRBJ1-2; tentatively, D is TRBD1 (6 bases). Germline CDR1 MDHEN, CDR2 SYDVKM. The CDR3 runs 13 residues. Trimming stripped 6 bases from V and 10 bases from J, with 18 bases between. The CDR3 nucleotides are TGTGCCAGCAGCTTGATAAGGACAGACCTCTACACCTTC. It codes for CASSLIRTDLYTF.

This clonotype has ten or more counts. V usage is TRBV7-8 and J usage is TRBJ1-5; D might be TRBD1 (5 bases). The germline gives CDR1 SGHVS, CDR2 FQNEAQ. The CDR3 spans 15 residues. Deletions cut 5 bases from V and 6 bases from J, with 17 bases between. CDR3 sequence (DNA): TGTGCCAGCAGCCAAATTGGACATTTAGTTCAGCCCCAGCATTTT. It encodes CASSQIGHLVQPQHF.

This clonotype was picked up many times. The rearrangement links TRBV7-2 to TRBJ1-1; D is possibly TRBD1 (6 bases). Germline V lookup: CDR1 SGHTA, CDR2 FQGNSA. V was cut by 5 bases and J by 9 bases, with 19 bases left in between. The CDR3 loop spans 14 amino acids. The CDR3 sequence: CASSLRTAHPKAFF. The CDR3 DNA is TGTGCCAGCAGCCTACGGACAGCCCACCCGAAAGCTTTCTTT.

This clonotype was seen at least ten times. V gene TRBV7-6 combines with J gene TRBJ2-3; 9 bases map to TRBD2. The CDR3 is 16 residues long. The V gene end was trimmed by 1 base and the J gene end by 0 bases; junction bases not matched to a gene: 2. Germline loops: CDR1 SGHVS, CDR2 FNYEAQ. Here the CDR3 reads CASSLVLAGSTDTQYF. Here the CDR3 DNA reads TGTGCCAGCAGCTTAGTCCTAGCGGGGAGCACAGATACGCAGTATTTT.

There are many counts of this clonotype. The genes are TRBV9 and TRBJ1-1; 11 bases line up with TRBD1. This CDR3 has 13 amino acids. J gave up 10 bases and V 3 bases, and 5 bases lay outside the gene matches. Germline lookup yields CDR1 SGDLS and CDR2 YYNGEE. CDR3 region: CASSDGQGATAFF. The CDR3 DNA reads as TGTGCCAGCAGCGATGGACAGGGGGCGACAGCTTTCTTT.

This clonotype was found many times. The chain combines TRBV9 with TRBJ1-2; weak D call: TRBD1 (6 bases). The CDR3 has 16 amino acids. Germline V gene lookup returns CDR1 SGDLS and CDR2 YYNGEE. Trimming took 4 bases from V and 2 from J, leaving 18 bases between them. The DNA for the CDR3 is TGTGCCAGCAGCCCCTCGGTACAGGGTTCCAACTATGGCTACACCTTC. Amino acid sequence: CASSPSVQGSNYGYTF.

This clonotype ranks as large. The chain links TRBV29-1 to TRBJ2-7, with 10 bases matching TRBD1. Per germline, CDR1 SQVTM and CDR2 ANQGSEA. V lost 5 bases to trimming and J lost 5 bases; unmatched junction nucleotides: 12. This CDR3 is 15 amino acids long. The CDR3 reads CSVFAGTGDVHEQYF. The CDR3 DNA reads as TGCAGCGTTTTCGCCGGGACAGGGGACGTCCACGAGCAGTACTTC.

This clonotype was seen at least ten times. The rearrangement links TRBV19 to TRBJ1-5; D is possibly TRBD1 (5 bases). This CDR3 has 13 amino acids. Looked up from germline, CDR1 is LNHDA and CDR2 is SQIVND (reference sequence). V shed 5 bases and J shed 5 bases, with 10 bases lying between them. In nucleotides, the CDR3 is TGTGCCAGTAGTCTTGGGACTTATCAGCCCCAGCATTTT. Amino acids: CASSLGTYQPQHF.

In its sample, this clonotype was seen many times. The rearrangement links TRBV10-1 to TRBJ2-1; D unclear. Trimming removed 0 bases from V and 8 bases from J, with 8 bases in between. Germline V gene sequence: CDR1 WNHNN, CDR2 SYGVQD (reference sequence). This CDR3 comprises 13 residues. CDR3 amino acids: CASSESRVYEQFF. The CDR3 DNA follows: TGCGCCAGCAGTGAGTCTAGGGTTTATGAGCAGTTCTTC.

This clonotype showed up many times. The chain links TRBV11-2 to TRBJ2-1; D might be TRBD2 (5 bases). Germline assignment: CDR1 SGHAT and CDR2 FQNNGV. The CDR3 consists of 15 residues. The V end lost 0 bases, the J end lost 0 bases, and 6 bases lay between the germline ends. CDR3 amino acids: CASSLEGSSYNEQFF. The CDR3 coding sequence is TGTGCCAGCAGCTTAGAGGGGAGCTCCTACAATGAGCAGTTCTTC.

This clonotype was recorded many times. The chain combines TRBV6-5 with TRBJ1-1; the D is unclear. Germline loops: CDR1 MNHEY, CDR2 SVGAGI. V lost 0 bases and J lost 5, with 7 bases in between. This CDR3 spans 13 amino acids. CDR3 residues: CASSYSSDTEAFF. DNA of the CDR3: TGTGCCAGCAGTTACTCGTCCGATACTGAAGCTTTCTTT.

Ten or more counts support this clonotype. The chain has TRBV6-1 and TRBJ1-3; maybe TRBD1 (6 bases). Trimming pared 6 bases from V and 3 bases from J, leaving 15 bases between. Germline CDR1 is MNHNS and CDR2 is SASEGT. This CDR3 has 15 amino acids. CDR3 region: CASSQTQGGGNTIYF. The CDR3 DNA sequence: TGTGCCAGCAGCCAAACACAGGGAGGTGGAAACACCATATATTTT.

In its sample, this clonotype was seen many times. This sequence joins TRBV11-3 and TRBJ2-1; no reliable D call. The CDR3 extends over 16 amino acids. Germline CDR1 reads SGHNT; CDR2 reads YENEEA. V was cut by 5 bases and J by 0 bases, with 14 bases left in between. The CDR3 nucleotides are TGTGCCAGCAGCCGCCGACTGACTCGCTCCTACAATGAGCAGTTCTTC. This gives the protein CASSRRLTRSYNEQFF.

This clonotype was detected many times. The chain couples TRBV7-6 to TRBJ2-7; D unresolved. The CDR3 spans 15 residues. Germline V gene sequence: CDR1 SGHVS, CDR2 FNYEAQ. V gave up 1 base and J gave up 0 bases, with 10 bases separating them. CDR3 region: CASSLVTVSSYEQYF. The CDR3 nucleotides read TGTGCCAGCAGCTTAGTGACGGTGAGCTCCTACGAGCAGTACTTC.

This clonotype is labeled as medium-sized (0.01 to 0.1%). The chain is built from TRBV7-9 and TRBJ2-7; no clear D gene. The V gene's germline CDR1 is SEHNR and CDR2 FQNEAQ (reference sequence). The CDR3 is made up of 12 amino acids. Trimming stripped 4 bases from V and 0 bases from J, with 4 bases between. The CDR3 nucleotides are TGTGCCAGCAGCTATGACTCCTACGAGCAGTACTTC. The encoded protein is CASSYDSYEQYF.

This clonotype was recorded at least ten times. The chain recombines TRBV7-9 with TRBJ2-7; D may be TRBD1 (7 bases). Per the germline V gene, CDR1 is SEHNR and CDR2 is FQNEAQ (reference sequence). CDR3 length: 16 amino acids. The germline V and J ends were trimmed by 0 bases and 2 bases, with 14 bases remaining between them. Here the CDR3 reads CASSLAAGGLPYEQYF. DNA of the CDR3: TGTGCCAGCAGCTTAGCCGCAGGGGGGTTACCCTACGAGCAGTACTTC. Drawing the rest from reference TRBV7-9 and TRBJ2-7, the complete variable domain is DTGVSQNPRHKITKRGQNVTFRCDPISEHNRLYWYRQTLGQGPEFLTYFQNEAQLEKSRLLSDRFSAERPKGSFSTLEIQRTEQGDSAMYLCASSLAAGGLPYEQYFGPGTRLTVT.

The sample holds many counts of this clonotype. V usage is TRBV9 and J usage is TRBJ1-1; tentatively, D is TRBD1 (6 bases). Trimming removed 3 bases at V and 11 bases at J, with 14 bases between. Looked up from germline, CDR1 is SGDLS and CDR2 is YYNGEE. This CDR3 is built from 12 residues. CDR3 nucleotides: TGTGCCAGCAGCGGGAAGGGGGGGGAGGCTTTCTTT. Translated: CASSGKGGEAFF.